This T cell receptor (beta chain) emerged from a study of glioma-infiltrating T cells after dendritic cell vaccination. Background on the study: Glioblastoma patients came from Phase I and II dendritic cell vaccination trials. Between the early 2000s and the early 2010s, patients got autologous tumor lysate-pulsed dendritic cell vaccines.

Notes on the study in general: Complete blood and tumor specimen sets were limited to few patients.

Up to about 2 ug genomic DNA was used for TCRB CDR3 amplification. The table came from immunoSEQ multiplex PCR; TCRdb's copy has only in-frame clones and leaves some out. In the table there are 20,000 or so clones, roughly 91% of which are singletons. For this clone: Antigen specificity is unknown.

The time point here: after dendritic cell vaccination, including at tumor progression/relapse. The sequences come from blood, collected after dendritic cell vaccination. This TCR was recovered from a human donor with glioblastoma.

The CDR3 nucleotides read TGTGCCAGCAGCTTGGGAGGGTTTGGAAACACCATATATTTT. Protein product: CASSLGGFGNTIYF. V is TRBV5-6 and J is TRBJ1-3; D ambiguous. The CDR3 loop spans 14 amino acids. The V end lost 0 bases, the J end lost 3 bases, and 7 bases lay between the germline ends. Germline loops: CDR1 SGHDT, CDR2 YYEEEE.